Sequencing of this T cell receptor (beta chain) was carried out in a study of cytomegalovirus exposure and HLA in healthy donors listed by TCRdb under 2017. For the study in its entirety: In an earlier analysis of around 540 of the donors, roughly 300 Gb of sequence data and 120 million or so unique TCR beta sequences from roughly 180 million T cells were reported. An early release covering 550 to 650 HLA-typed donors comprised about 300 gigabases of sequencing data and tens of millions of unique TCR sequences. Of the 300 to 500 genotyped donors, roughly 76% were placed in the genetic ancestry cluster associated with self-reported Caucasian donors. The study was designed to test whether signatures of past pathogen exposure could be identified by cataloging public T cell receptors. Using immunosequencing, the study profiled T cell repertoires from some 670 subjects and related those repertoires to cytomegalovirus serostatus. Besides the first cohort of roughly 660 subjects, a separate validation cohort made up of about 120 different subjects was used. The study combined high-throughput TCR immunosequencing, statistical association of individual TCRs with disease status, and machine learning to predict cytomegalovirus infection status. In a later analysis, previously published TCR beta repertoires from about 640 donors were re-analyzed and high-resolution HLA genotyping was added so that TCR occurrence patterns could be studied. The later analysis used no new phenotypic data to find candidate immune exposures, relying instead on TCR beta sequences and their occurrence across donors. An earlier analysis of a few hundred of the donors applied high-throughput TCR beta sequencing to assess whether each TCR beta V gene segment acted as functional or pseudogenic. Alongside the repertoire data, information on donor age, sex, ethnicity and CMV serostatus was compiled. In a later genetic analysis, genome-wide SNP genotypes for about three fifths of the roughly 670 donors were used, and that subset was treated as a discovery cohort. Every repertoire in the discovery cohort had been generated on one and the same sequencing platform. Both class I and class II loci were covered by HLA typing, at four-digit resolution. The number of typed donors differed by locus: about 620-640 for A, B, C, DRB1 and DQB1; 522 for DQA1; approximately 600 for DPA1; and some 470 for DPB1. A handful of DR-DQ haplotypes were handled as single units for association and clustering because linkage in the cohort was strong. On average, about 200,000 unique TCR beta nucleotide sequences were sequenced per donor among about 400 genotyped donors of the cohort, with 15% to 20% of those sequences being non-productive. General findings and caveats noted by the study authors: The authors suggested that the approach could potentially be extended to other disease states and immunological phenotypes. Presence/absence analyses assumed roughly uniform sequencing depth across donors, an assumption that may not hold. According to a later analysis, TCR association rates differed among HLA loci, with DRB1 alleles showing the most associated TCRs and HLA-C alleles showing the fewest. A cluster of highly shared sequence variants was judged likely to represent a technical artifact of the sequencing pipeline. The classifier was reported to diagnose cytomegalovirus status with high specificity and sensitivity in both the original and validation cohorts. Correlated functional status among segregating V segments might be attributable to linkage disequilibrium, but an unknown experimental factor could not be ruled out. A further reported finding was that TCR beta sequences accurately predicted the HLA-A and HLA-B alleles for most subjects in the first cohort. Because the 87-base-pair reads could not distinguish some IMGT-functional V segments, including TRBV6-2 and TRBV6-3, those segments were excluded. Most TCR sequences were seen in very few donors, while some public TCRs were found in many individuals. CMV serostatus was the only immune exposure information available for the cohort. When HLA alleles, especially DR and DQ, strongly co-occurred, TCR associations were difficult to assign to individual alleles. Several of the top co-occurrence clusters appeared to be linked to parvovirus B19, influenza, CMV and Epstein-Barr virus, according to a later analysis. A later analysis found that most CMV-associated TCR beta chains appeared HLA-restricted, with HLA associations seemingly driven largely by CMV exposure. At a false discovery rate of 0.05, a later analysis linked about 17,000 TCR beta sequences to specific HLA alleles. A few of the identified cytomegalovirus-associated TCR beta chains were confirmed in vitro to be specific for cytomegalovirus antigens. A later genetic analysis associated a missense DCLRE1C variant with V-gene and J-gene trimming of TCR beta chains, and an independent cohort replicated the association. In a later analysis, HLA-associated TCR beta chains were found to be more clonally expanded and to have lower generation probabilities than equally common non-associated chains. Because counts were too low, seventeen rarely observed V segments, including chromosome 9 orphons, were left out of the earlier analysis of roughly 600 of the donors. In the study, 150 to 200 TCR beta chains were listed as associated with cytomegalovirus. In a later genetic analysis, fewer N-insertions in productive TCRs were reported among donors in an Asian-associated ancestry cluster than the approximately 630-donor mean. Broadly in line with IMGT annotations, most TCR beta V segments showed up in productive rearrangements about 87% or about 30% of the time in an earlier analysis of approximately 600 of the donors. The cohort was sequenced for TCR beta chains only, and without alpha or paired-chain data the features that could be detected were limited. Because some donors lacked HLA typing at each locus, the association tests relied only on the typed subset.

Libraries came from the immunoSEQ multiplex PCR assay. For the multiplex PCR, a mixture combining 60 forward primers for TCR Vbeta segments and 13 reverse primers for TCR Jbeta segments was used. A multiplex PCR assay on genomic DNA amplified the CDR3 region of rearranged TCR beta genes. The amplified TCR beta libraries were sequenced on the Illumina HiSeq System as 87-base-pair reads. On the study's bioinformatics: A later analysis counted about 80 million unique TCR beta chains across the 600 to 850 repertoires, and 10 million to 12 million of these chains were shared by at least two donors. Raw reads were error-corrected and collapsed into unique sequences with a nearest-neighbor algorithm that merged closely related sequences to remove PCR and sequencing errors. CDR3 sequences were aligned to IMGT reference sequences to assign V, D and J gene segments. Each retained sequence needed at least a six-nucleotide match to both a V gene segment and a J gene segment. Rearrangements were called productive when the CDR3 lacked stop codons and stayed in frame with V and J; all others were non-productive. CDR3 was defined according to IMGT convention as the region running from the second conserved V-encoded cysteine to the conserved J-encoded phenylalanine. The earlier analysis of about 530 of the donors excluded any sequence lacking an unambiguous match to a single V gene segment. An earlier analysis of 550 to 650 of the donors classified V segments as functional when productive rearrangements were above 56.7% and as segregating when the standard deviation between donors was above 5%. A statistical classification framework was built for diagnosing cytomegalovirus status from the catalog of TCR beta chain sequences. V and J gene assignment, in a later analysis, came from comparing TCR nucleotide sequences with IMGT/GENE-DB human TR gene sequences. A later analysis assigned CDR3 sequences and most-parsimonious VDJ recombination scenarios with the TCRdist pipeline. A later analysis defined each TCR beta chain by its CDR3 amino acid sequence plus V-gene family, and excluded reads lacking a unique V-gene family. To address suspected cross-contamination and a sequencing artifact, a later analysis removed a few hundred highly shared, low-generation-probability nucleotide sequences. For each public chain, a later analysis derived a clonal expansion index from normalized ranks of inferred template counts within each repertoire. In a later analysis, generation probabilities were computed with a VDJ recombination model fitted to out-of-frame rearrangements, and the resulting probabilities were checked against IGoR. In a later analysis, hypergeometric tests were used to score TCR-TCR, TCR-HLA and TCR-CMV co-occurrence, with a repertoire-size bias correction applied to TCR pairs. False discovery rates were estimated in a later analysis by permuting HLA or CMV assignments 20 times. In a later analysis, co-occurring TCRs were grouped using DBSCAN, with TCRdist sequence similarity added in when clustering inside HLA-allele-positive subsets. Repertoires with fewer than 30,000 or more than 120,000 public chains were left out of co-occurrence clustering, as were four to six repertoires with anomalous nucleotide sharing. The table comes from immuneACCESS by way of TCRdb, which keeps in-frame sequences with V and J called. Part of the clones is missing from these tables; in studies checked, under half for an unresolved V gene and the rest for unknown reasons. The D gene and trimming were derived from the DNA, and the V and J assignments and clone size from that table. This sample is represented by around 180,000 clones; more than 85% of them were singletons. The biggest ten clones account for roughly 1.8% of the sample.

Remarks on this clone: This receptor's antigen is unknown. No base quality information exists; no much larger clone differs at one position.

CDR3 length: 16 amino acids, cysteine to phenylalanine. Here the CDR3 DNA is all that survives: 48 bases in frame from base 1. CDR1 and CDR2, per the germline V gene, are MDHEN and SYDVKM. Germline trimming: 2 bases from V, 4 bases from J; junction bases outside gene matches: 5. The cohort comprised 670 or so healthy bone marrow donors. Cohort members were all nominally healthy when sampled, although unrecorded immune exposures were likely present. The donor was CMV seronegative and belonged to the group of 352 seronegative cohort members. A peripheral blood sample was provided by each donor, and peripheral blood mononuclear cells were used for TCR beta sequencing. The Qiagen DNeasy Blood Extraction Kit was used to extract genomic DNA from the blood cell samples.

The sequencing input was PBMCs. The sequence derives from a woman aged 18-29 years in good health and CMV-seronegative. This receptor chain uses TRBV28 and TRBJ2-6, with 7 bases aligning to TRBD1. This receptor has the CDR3 CASSLPTGAGANVLTF. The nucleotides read TGTGCCAGCAGTTTACCCACAGGGGCCGGGGCCAACGTCCTGACTTTC.